Each of the 22 T cell receptor delta chains below was sequenced from the same sample in a study of Vδ1+ human thymocytes. General observations from the study: Thymic TRG and TRD repertoires appeared highly polyclonal, with Gaussian CDR3 length distributions.

These receptors have no known antigen. Extracted RNA was reverse transcribed into cDNA. Pooled V-gene forward primers with one constant-region reverse primer generated the CDR3 amplicons by multiplex PCR. TCRdb fed the multiplex PCR reads into CATT to redo clone calling. The top ten clones hold roughly 0.46% of a sample with about 54,000 delta-chain clones, more than 15% of them seen once. The sequencing input was Vdelta1+ gamma-delta thymocytes from the thymus. Subset given: FACS-sorted CD3+ TCRalphabeta- TCRVdelta1+ TCRVdelta2- thymocytes. The receptors were gathered from a boy under two years old who had congenital heart surgery.

This clone rates as medium-sized (0.01 to 0.1%). The rearrangement uses TRDV2 and TRDJ1; TRDD3 agrees at 13 bases. Germline V gene data show CDR1 as GEAIGNYY and CDR2 as EKD. The CDR3 is 15 residues long. The trim removed 3 bases at V and 8 bases at J, leaving 8 bases unmatched. This CDR3 is CACDSVLGDTGKLIF. CDR3 DNA: TGTGCCTGTGACTCCGTACTGGGGGATACGGGCAAACTCATCTTT.

The chain has TRDV2 and TRDJ1; D is perhaps TRDD2 or TRDD3 (6 bases each). Trimming took off 1 base at V and 0 bases at J, with 23 bases between the two ends. CDR1 GEAIGNYY and CDR2 EKD come from the germline V gene. The CDR3 runs 19 residues. CDR3 amino acids: CACDTVVLRLGKYTDKLIF. DNA of the CDR3: TGTGCCTGTGACACGGTTGTCCTACGCCTGGGGAAGTACACCGATAAACTCATCTTT.

The chain couples TRDV1 to TRDJ1; D is perhaps TRDD2 (5 bases). Trimming removed 8 bases at V and 0 bases at J, with 13 bases between. The CDR3 has 14 residues. Germline values: CDR1 TSWWSYY, CDR2 QGS. CDR3 residues: CALIFGSYTDKLIF. The CDR3 DNA follows: TGTGCTCTTATTTTTGGTTCCTACACCGATAAACTCATCTTT.

The chain carries TRDV1 and TRDJ1; 11 bases are a match to TRDD3. The CDR3 has 20 amino acids. The junction had 14 bases not matched to a gene; V was cut back by 2 bases and J by 0 bases. The germline gives CDR1 TSWWSYY, CDR2 QGS. As DNA, the CDR3 is TGTGCTCTTGGGGAAGTCTGGGACTGGGGGATAGCAGCGTACACCGATAAACTCATCTTT. This gives the protein CALGEVWDWGIAAYTDKLIF.

The gene calls are TRDV1 and TRDJ1; D gene unclear. Trimming removed 0 bases at V and 4 bases at J, with 6 bases between. CDR1 is TSWWSYY and CDR2 is QGS in the germline V gene. This CDR3 has 13 residues. The CDR3 here is CALGELTYDKLIF. The DNA for the CDR3 is TGTGCTCTTGGGGAACTTACGTACGATAAACTCATCTTT.

There are a few counts of this clone. The chain recombines TRDV2 with TRDJ1; 13 nucleotides match TRDD3. Germline lookup yields CDR1 GEAIGNYY and CDR2 EKD. The length of the CDR3 is 19 residues. The J segment lost 0 bases and the V segment lost 3 bases, leaving 12 bases of the junction unmatched. The CDR3 nucleotides are TGTGCCTGTGACGCCCTTTACTGGGGGATACGCAAGTACACCGATAAACTCATCTTT. It codes for CACDALYWGIRKYTDKLIF.

The chain recombines TRDV1 with TRDJ1; 8 bases map to TRDD3. V shed 3 bases, J shed 2 bases, and the junction held 29 bases outside the gene matches. Germline CDR1 reads TSWWSYY; CDR2 reads QGS. The CDR3 length is 23 residues. The CDR3 protein is CALGDTSSTGTGGSSCRTDKLIF. CDR3 nucleotide sequence: TGTGCTCTTGGGGATACTTCCTCTACCGGTACTGGGGGCTCCTCCTGTAGAACCGATAAACTCATCTTT.

The chain links TRDV1 to TRDJ1; D ambiguous. V was trimmed by 1 base and J by 7 bases, leaving 25 bases between them. CDR1 and CDR2 from the germline V gene are TSWWSYY and QGS. This CDR3 spans 18 amino acids. CDR3 sequence: CALGEPESSWSRHGKLIF. The CDR3 DNA sequence: TGTGCTCTTGGGGAACCTGAGTCTAGCTGGTCGAGGCACGGTAAACTCATCTTT.

This rearrangement joins TRDV1 to TRDJ1; the match to TRDD3 covers 9 bases. V lost 2 bases and J lost 0; bases outside the gene matches: 4. CDR3 length equals 16 residues. In germline, CDR1 is TSWWSYY, CDR2 QGS. This CDR3 reads CALGEIWGMNTDKLIF. The CDR3 DNA reads as TGTGCTCTTGGGGAAATCTGGGGGATGAACACCGATAAACTCATCTTT.

By proportion, this clone is medium-sized (0.01 to 0.1%). Additional DNA sequences in this sample encode the identical CDR3. This sequence joins TRDV2 and TRDJ1, with 10 bases matching TRDD3. Germline CDR1 GEAIGNYY, CDR2 EKD. The CDR3 has 17 residues. The V gene end was trimmed by 0 bases and the J gene end by 0 bases; junction bases not matched to a gene: 6. CDR3 nucleotides: TGTGCCTGTGACACCGGGACTGGGGGATGTGACACCGATAAACTCATCTTT. Its translation is CACDTGTGGCDTDKLIF.

The chain is built from TRDV1 and TRDJ1; 12 bases are a match to TRDD3. This CDR3 spans 19 amino acids. Trimming at V came to 1 base and at J to 2 bases, leaving 11 bases not matched to a gene. Per germline, CDR1 TSWWSYY and CDR2 QGS. In nucleotides, the CDR3 is TGTGCTCTTGGGGAACAGTCCTGGGGGATACGCGGGGGAACCGATAAACTCATCTTT. Its translation is CALGEQSWGIRGGTDKLIF.

The table lists this clone with a few counts. V gene TRDV1 combines with J gene TRDJ2, with 9 bases matching TRDD3. The CDR3 contains 17 residues. Unmatched junction bases numbered 13, after V lost 0 bases and J lost 11 bases. Germline V gives CDR1 TSWWSYY, CDR2 QGS. The chain's CDR3 is CALGELVPGGIPNQLFF. Here the CDR3 DNA reads TGTGCTCTTGGGGAACTAGTCCCAGGGGGGATACCCAATCAACTCTTCTTT.

This chain joins TRDV1 and TRDJ1; 9 bases align to TRDD3. CDR3 length equals 18 residues. J gave up 0 bases and V 5 bases, and 13 bases lay outside the gene matches. Germline V gene sequence: CDR1 TSWWSYY, CDR2 QGS. DNA of the CDR3: TGTGCTCTTGGGCCACTCCCCCTCTGGGGGATGTACACCGATAAACTCATCTTT. It translates to CALGPLPLWGMYTDKLIF.

This clone was counted only a few times. The sample holds other DNA sequences that translate to the same CDR3. The rearrangement joins TRDV1 to TRDJ1; D ambiguous. The length of the CDR3 is 13 residues. V lost 2 bases and J lost 2, with 6 bases in between. Germline CDR1 reads TSWWSYY; CDR2 reads QGS. The CDR3 DNA follows: TGTGCTCTTGGGGAAGCCAATACCGATAAACTCATCTTT. It yields the protein CALGEANTDKLIF.

By share, this clone ranks as medium-sized. The sample has other DNA sequences that encode this CDR3 too. V usage is TRDV2 and J usage is TRDJ1, with 13 bases that match TRDD3. The CDR3 covers 12 residues. Trimming at V came to 7 bases and at J to 9 bases, leaving 4 bases not matched to a gene. Germline CDR1 and CDR2: GEAIGNYY and EKD. CDR3 coding DNA: TGTGCCTGCCGTACTGGGGGATACGAACTCATCTTT. Translating gives CACRTGGYELIF.

V and J are TRDV1 and TRDJ1; D is perhaps TRDD2 or TRDD3 (9 bases each). The V end was cut by 8 bases, the J end by 8 bases, with 27 bases between. Germline values: CDR1 TSWWSYY, CDR2 QGS. The CDR3 loop spans 16 amino acids. The CDR3 region has the DNA TGTGCTCTTTTGCCTTCCTACTTTACTGGGGGACCGAAACTCATCTTT. Residues: CALLPSYFTGGPKLIF.

The gene calls are TRDV1 and TRDJ1; 7 bases are a match to TRDD3. Trimming at V came to 3 bases and at J to 2 bases, leaving 18 bases not matched to a gene. The germline gives CDR1 TSWWSYY, CDR2 QGS. The CDR3 has 19 amino acids. The CDR3 loop is CALGDTLRPRGYETDKLIF. DNA for the CDR3: TGTGCTCTTGGGGATACCCTACGACCAAGGGGATATGAGACCGATAAACTCATCTTT.

The V call is TRDV1, the J call TRDJ1; TRDD3 is a possible D gene (6 bases). The CDR3 is made up of 19 amino acids. Trimming removed 2 bases at V and 0 bases at J, with 22 bases between. Looked up from germline, CDR1 is TSWWSYY and CDR2 is QGS. This CDR3 is CALGESRAGEYPYTDKLIF. Here the CDR3 DNA reads TGTGCTCTTGGGGAATCCCGAGCTGGGGAGTACCCTTACACCGATAAACTCATCTTT.

The chain combines TRAV29/DV5 with TRDJ2; TRDD3 agrees at 11 bases. Unmatched junction bases numbered 20, after V lost 4 bases and J lost 0 bases. The length of the CDR3 is 21 residues. Per germline, CDR1 NSMFDY and CDR2 ISSIKDK. The CDR3 here is CAAVLTHWVLGDMALTAQLFF. The CDR3 DNA follows: TGTGCAGCAGTACTAACGCACTGGGTACTGGGGGATATGGCTTTGACAGCACAACTCTTCTTT. The whole variable domain, filled in from reference TRAV29/DV5 and TRDJ2, reads DQQVKQNSPSLSVQEGRISILNCDYTNSMFDYFLWYKKYPAEGPTFLISISSIKDKNEDGRFTVFLNKSAKHLSLHIVPSQPGDSAVYFCAAVLTHWVLGDMALTAQLFFGKGTQLIVEP.

About this clone: The junction and the germline gene differ at one end; a read error may be behind it. The chain couples TRDV1 to TRDJ1; 9 bases line up with TRDD2. Germline V gene data show CDR1 as TSWWSYY and CDR2 as QGS. The CDR3 has 20 amino acids. CDR3 nucleotides: TGTGCTCTTGGGATTCTCTGTGGGGCCTTCCTACGGGGCAACACCGATATACTCATCTTT. Translating gives CALGILCGAFLRGNTDILIF.

This clone has just a few counts. The chain is built from TRDV1 and TRDJ1; 9 positions match TRDD3. This CDR3 has 21 amino acids. Per germline, CDR1 TSWWSYY and CDR2 QGS. Germline trimming cut 2 bases from V and 0 bases from J; bases unmatched to any gene: 19. CDR3 sequence: CALGEYILLGTGGQYTDKLIF. The CDR3 nucleotides are TGTGCTCTTGGGGAATATATCCTACTCGGTACTGGGGGACAATACACCGATAAACTCATCTTT.

This clone was found a few times. This chain connects TRDV1 to TRDJ1; the match to TRDD3 covers 11 bases. CDR1 and CDR2 from the germline V gene are TSWWSYY and QGS. The J segment lost 0 bases and the V segment lost 3 bases, leaving 24 bases of the junction unmatched. The CDR3 contains 23 residues. The CDR3 DNA reads as TGTGCTCTTGGGGACCATCTCGCCTTCCTACAAGTGGGGGATACGGGTTACACCGATAAACTCATCTTT. This translates into CALGDHLAFLQVGDTGYTDKLIF.